This TCR beta chain was sequenced during a study of monozygotic twins with inflammatory bowel disease. Study observations and caveats: Whereas healthy co-twins had higher TCRbeta diversity (inverse Simpson), IBD patients had lower diversity.

As concerns this clonotype: Its antigen is not identified.

Using the 5' RACE reads, TCRdb records one entry per CDR3 protein without DNA. The repertoire shows just over 300,000 distinct CDR3 sequences; the top ten hold 5.6%. Germline CDR1 and CDR2: SEHNR and FQNEAQ (reference sequence). The length of the CDR3 is 14 residues. Sequencing was performed on blood. The clonotype originates from a human donor with ulcerative colitis or Crohn's disease, or a healthy co-twin of an affected twin (not recorded which). The chain combines TRBV7-9 with TRBJ2-2; as DNA is missing, the TRBD1 call by TCRdb cannot be tested. CDR3 in amino acids: CARETGGNTGELFF.